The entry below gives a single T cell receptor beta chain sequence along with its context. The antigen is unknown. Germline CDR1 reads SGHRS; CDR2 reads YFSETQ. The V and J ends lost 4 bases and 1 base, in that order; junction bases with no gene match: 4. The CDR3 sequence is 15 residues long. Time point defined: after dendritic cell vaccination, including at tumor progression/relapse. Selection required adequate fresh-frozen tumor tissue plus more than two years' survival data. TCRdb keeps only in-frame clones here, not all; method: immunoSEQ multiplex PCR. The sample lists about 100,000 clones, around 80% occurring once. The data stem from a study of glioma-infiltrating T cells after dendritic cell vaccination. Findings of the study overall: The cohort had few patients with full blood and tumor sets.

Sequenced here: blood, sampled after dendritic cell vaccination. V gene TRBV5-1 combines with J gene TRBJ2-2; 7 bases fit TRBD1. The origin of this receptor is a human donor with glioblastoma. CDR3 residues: CASSPRDRNTGELFF. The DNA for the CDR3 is TGCGCCAGCAGCCCCCGGGACAGGAACACCGGGGAGCTGTTTTTT. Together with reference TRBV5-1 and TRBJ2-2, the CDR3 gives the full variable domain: KAGVTQTPRYLIKTRGQQVTLSCSPISGHRSVSWYQQTPGQGLQFLFEYFSETQRNKGNFPGRFSGRQFSNSRSEMNVSTLELGDSALYLCASSPRDRNTGELFFGEGSRLTVL.